Listed below are T cell receptor beta chains from one sample, sequenced in a study of cytomegalovirus exposure and HLA in healthy donors. Here immunoSEQ multiplex PCR was the method, and the copy in TCRdb shows in-frame clones only, minus some. The profile shows approximately 140,000 clones, approximately 82% of them singletons. The sample consisted of PBMCs. The receptor source for this set is a man aged 18 to 30 in good health and CMV-seropositive. Each CDR3 is given with its conserved first and last residue. D genes are given only for firm matches. Not all rows give a size; the values are once, few, many and, for expanded clones, a class.

DNA,CDR3,size,D,J,V
TGTGCCAGCAGCTTGTCAAAGAGCTTGAACACTGAAGCTTTCTTT,CASSLSKSLNTEAFF,.,.,TRBJ1-1,TRBV5-4
TGTGCCAGCAGTCGGACAGGGGCGGGTTTTGGCAATCAGCCCCAGCATTTT,CASSRTGAGFGNQPQHF,once,TRBD1,TRBJ1-5,TRBV27
TGTGCCAGCACTAGCGGGAGCTCCTACAATGAGCAGTTCTTC,CASTSGSSYNEQFF,.,TRBD2,TRBJ2-1,TRBV11-1
TGCGCCAGCAGCTGGGACCAAAACAGGGCCCAATCCTACGAGCAGTACTTC,CASSWDQNRAQSYEQYF,.,.,TRBJ2-7,TRBV5-1
TGTGCCAGCAGGGACAGGGGCGGTGGAAACACCATATATTTT,CASRDRGGGNTIYF,.,TRBD1,TRBJ1-3,TRBV6-5
TGTGCCAGCAGCTTGGGTGGGCTAGCAGCTGCCTACGAGCAGTACTTC,CASSLGGLAAAYEQYF,.,.,TRBJ2-7,TRBV5-6
TGTGCCAGCAGTTCTCGACTAGCGGGAGGGCACGATGAGCAGTTCTTC,CASSSRLAGGHDEQFF,.,TRBD2,TRBJ2-1,TRBV27
TGTGCCATCAGTGATGAGGGGACAGGGGTTGAGGATACGCAGTATTTT,CAISDEGTGVEDTQYF,.,TRBD1,TRBJ2-3,TRBV10-3
TGTGCCAGCAGTTACTCACAGGGGGACCAAGAGACCCAGTACTTC,CASSYSQGDQETQYF,.,TRBD1,TRBJ2-5,TRBV6-5
TGTGCCAGCAGCGTAGAAACAGGGCCTCTTAACTATGGCTACACCTTC,CASSVETGPLNYGYTF,.,.,TRBJ1-2,TRBV9
TGTGCCAGCAGCTTGGGGGGGAGGGTCACAGATACGCAGTATTTT,CASSLGGRVTDTQYF,.,TRBD2,TRBJ2-3,TRBV5-6
TGTGCCAGCAGTTTATGGACTAGCGGAGCCGGAGATGAGCAGTTCTTC,CASSLWTSGAGDEQFF,.,TRBD2,TRBJ2-1,TRBV27
TGCGCCAGCAGCCTTGGCGCCTCGGGGTACAATGAGCAGTTCTTC,CASSLGASGYNEQFF,once,.,TRBJ2-1,TRBV5-1